Sequencing of this T cell receptor (beta chain) was carried out in a study of cytomegalovirus exposure and HLA in healthy donors. The study's findings and limits: Several of the most significant clusters appeared linked to common viral pathogens, based on a later analysis. Sequencing artifact likely explains a cluster of highly shared sequence variants.

The PCR was carried out with 60 Vbeta primers and 13 Jbeta primers. Assay: immunoSEQ multiplex PCR; the TCRdb copy retains only in-frame clones and omits some. The sample lists some 180,000 clones, around 80% occurring once. A word on this clone: Its antigen is unknown.

This TCR derives from a woman in her sixties or seventies in good health and CMV-seropositive. The sequenced material came from PBMCs.

The CDR3 protein is CASSIRESYEQYF. In DNA, the CDR3 is TGTGCCAGTAGTATACGTGAGTCCTACGAGCAGTACTTC. This chain links TRBV19 with TRBJ2-7; D gene unclear. CDR1 is LNHDA and CDR2 is SQIVND in the germline V gene (reference sequence). Trimming removed 2 bases from V and 1 base from J, with 6 bases in between. CDR3 size: 13 residues.